This TCR beta chain stems from a study of cytomegalovirus exposure and HLA in healthy donors. Primers for the PCR totalled 60 Vbeta and 13 Jbeta. Sequenced by immunoSEQ multiplex PCR; TCRdb stores in-frame clones only, minus some. The table lists over 150,000 clones, about 82% of them singletons. It was healthy bone marrow donors who served as donors. Sequenced sample: PBMCs. The receptor's source is a woman aged 50 to 60 in good health and CMV-seropositive.

CDR3 sequence (DNA): TGTGCCAGCAGTGTTACAGGGGACTACAATGAGCAGTTCTTC. Translation: CASSVTGDYNEQFF. This sequence joins TRBV6-4 and TRBJ2-1, with 7 bases that match TRBD1. Germline V gene lookup returns CDR1 MRHNA and CDR2 SNTAGT. The V segment lost 4 bases and the J segment 3 bases; nucleotides outside the gene matches: 3. The CDR3 is 14 amino acids.